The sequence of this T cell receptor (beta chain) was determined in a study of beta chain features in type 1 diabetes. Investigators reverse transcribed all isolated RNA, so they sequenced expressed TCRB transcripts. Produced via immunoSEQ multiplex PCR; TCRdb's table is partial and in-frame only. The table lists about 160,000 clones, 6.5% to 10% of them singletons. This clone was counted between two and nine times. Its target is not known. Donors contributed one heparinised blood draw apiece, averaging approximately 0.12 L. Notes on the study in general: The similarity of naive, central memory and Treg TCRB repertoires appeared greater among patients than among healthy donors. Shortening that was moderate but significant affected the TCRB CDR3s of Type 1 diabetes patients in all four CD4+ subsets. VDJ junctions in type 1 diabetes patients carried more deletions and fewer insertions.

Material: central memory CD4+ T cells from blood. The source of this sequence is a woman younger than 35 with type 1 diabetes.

The CDR3 loop reads CASSSLAGPNEQFF. CDR3 bases: TGTGCCAGCAGTTCCCTAGCGGGACCCAATGAGCAGTTCTTC. The chain couples TRBV6-6 to TRBJ2-1, with TRBD2 matching over 9 bases. Germline V lookup: CDR1 MNHNY, CDR2 SVGAGI (reference sequence). Germline trimming cut 4 bases from V and 6 bases from J; bases unmatched to any gene: 4. This CDR3 spans 14 amino acids.